The present TCR beta chain was sequenced within a study of T cells after yellow fever vaccination. About the research overall: CD3, CD45RA, CCR7 and CD95 guided sorting of the EM, EMRA, CM and Tscm memory subsets. Study findings and constraints: Contamination by abundant bulk-population clonotypes could be present in FACS-sorted repertoires. Shared CD4/CD8 clonotypes were a small share, likely from convergent recombination.

The table lists this clonotype with many counts. UMIs were added to TCR cDNA along with a universal primer site when it was made by 5'RACE template switching. TCRdb reprocessed the 5' RACE reads with MiXCR, giving one entry per CDR3 protein. Of 4,000 to 5,000 distinct CDR3 sequences listed, roughly 8% are singletons. Germline V CDR1 and CDR2: MDHEN, SYDVKM. The CDR3 spans 17 residues. V was cut by 3 bases and J by 0 bases, with 15 bases left in between. The origin of this receptor is a man between 18 and 35 years old who received the YFV17D yellow fever vaccine. This sample comprised PBMCs, either bulk or a sorted T-cell subset (CD4+, CD8+, memory, or dextramer-sorted; not recorded which), obtained 35 to 50 days after the first yellow fever vaccination. V gene TRBV28 combines with J gene TRBJ2-4; D possibly matches TRBD1 or TRBD2 (5 bases each). CDR3 amino acids: CASSLGRGSLAKNIQYF. The CDR3 DNA reads TGTGCCAGCAGTTTGGGCCGGGGCAGTCTAGCCAAAAACATTCAGTACTTC.